This T cell receptor (beta chain) stems from a study of CD8 T cells in Susac syndrome (dated by TCRdb to between 2018 and 2021). As for the study more broadly: The study used repertoire sequencing to test whether antigen drove CD8+ T cell activation and differentiation in Susac syndrome. CD8+ T cell repertoire clonality was compared between some 13 healthy donors, some 14 Susac syndrome patients and around 15 multiple sclerosis patients.

The full study reports these points: The study acknowledged that relatively few individuals were included in the TCR sequencing and HLA analysis.

RNA was extracted using the RNeasy kit, and about 0.5 to 1 microgram was reverse transcribed with random hexamers. The immunoSEQ multiplex PCR assay, covering 54 Vbeta and 13 Jbeta segments, was used to amplify TCR beta CDR3 regions. PCR amplification bias was corrected by using a synthetic template baseline for primer optimization and computational correction. As for the authors' bioinformatics: Reads were annotated to V, D and J genes according to IMGT and were analyzed with immunoSEQ Analyzer, with only productive sequences retained. To calculate clonality, Shannon entropy was normalized by log2 of the number of productive unique sequences and then subtracted from one. For each patient and control, public and private clones were evaluated among the 100 most prevalent clones. A clone was defined as Susac-specific if it was absent from the healthy and MS cohorts, from more than 850 published viral clones and from other ImmuneACCESS disease sequences. In-frame beta chains were kept once TCRdb had trimmed the public reads at Q25 with fastp and called clones with MiXCR. Rows are unified per CDR3 protein, each entry keeping the most common DNA and genes. The V and J calls come from TCRdb's annotation, not from the publication. For this sample there are 200,000 to 250,000 distinct CDR3 sequences; about 94% appear just once. The biggest ten clones account for less than 0.15% of the sample.

Comment on this clonotype: Its target antigen remains unknown. Within one base of it there is no much larger clone, and no base qualities were kept.

High-throughput TCR beta sequencing profiled peripheral blood CD8+ and CD4+ T cells from healthy donors, Susac syndrome patients and multiple sclerosis patients. Treatment-naive patients with stable or active relapsing-remitting disease fulfilling revised McDonald criteria were used as multiple sclerosis controls. Bulk CD8+ and CD4+ T cells were purified magnetically by negative isolation, whereas CD8+ TEMRA cells were enriched by FACS. Blood was collected in EDTA tubes and processed within 24 hours, with PBMCs isolated through density gradient centrifugation. PBMCs intended for TCR sequencing were cryopreserved in liquid nitrogen and thawed later in a water bath at 37 degrees C. The sorted or isolated CD4+, CD8+ and CD8+ TEMRA cells had a purity of 90% or higher. The CDR3 goes from the cysteine to the phenylalanine over 16 residues. The sequence is cut down to CDR3 DNA, 48 bases in frame from base 1. For this chain, trimming is 6 bases at the V end and 5 bases at the J end, and the number of junction bases without a gene match is 13. Reading the germline V gene gives CDR1 MNHEY and CDR2 SVGEGT.

The V and J genes are TRBV6-2 or TRBV6-3 and TRBJ2-1; TRBD1 matches 7 bases in the middle. Sequencing was performed on CD8+ T cells from PBMCs. This TCR was sampled from a human donor with multiple sclerosis. CDR3 sequence: CASSAYKGQKNNEQFF. The DNA reads TGTGCCAGCAGCGCCTACAAGGGACAGAAAAACAATGAGCAGTTCTTC.